This TCR beta chain was captured by sequencing in a study of radiotherapy plus CTLA-4 blockade in lung cancer. Findings and limits, study-wide: Tumor-derived TCR clones expanded in blood after radiotherapy plus ipilimumab. The best prediction of response reportedly came from early blood T cell clone dynamics, with interferon-beta.

The method was immunoSEQ multiplex PCR; TCRdb's version includes in-frame clones alone and lacks a portion of them. The table lists about 88,000 clones, around 72% of them singletons. Turning to this clone: Its antigen is currently unknown.

The CDR3 runs to 20 residues. The clonotype originates from a human donor with non-small cell lung cancer that progressed on radiotherapy plus ipilimumab. The chain combines TRBV21-1 with TRBJ2-1; TRBD2, the table's D call, was not compared with the DNA. TRBV21-1 is reported as a pseudogene. The sequencing used peripheral blood, collected from a patient treated with radiotherapy plus ipilimumab. The CDR3 here is CASSKSNGGAGTSPSNEQFF. In DNA, the CDR3 is TGTGCCAGCAGCAAATCGAACGGGGGCGCAGGGACTAGCCCATCCAATGAGCAGTTCTTC.